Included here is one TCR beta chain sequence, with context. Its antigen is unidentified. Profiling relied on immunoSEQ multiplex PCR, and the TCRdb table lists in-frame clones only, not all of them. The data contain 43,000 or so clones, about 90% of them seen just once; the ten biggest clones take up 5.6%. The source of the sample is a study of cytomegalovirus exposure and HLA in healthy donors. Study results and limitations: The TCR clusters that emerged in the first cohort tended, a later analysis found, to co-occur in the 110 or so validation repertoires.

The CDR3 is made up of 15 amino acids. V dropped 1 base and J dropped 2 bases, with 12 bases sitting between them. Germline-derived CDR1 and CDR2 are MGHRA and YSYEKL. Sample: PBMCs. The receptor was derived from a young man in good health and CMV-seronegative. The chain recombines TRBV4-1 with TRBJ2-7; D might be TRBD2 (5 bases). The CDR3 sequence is CASSQGRATTYEQYF. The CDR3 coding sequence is TGCGCCAGCAGCCAAGGCCGGGCGACTACCTACGAGCAGTACTTC.